The rows below give T cell receptor beta chains drawn from one sample of a study of blood T cells in healthy people across ages. Each CDR3 protein gets one entry after TCRdb re-called the 5' RACE reads with MiXCR. In the table there are hundreds of thousands of distinct CDR3 sequences, 45% to 50% of which are singletons. Sequencing used blood. The receptor set was obtained from a woman aged 60-75 years in good health. Both conserved end residues are part of each CDR3. Fields, in order: clone size, J gene, V gene, D gene, CDR3 protein, CDR3 DNA. D genes are given only for firm matches. Clone size, where shown, is once, few, many, or a class for clones that have expanded.

clone_size: .; j_call: TRBJ2-5; v_call: TRBV24-1; d_call: TRBD1; cdr3_aa: CATSDPGTAEETQYF; cdr3_nt: TGTGCCACCAGTGATCCCGGGACAGCAGAAGAGACCCAGTACTTC
clone_size: few; j_call: TRBJ2-3; v_call: TRBV15; d_call: .; cdr3_aa: CATSRDRGPPGDHTQYF; cdr3_nt: TGTGCCACCAGCAGAGATCGGGGGCCGCCCGGGGACCATACGCAGTATTTT
clone_size: .; j_call: TRBJ2-1; v_call: TRBV20-1; d_call: TRBD2; cdr3_aa: CSALNSGRFGEQFF; cdr3_nt: TGCAGTGCGCTAAATAGCGGGAGGTTCGGTGAGCAGTTCTTC
clone_size: .; j_call: TRBJ2-1; v_call: TRBV7-3; d_call: .; cdr3_aa: CASSTRRADTYNEQFF; cdr3_nt: TGTGCCAGCAGCACCCGGAGGGCCGACACCTACAATGAGCAATTCTTC
clone_size: .; j_call: TRBJ2-4; v_call: TRBV28; d_call: .; cdr3_aa: CAGTGPLKGSGGQYF; cdr3_nt: TGTGCCGGCACTGGGCCACTCAAAGGTTCAGGGGGGCAGTACTTC
clone_size: .; j_call: TRBJ2-5; v_call: TRBV12-3/TRBV12-4; d_call: TRBD2; cdr3_aa: CASSYLAGQGNEQYF; cdr3_nt: TGTGCCAGCAGTTATTTAGCGGGTCAAGGCAATGAGCAGTACTTC
clone_size: .; j_call: TRBJ2-2; v_call: TRBV15; d_call: TRBD1; cdr3_aa: CATSIQGVTGELFF; cdr3_nt: TGTGCCACCAGCATACAGGGGGTAACCGGGGAGCTGTTTTTT
clone_size: .; j_call: TRBJ2-7; v_call: TRBV27; d_call: TRBD1; cdr3_aa: CASRLAGTGAYEQYF; cdr3_nt: TGTGCCAGCAGGCTTGCGGGGACAGGGGCCTACGAGCAGTACTTC
clone_size: .; j_call: TRBJ2-7; v_call: TRBV6-2/TRBV6-3; d_call: .; cdr3_aa: CASSYSDDRSIYEQYF; cdr3_nt: TGTGCCAGCAGTTACTCTGATGACAGGTCCATCTACGAGCAGTACTTC
clone_size: .; j_call: TRBJ2-1; v_call: TRBV18; d_call: TRBD1; cdr3_aa: CASSPPSTGGYNEQFF; cdr3_nt: TGTGCCAGCTCACCACCTTCCACAGGGGGCTACAATGAGCAGTTCTTC
clone_size: .; j_call: TRBJ2-5; v_call: TRBV5-1; d_call: .; cdr3_aa: CASSITLDGTQYF; cdr3_nt: TGCGCCAGCAGCATCACCCTGGATGGGACCCAGTACTTC
clone_size: .; j_call: TRBJ1-2; v_call: TRBV20-1; d_call: TRBD1; cdr3_aa: CSVSRDRGVDGYTF; cdr3_nt: TGCAGTGTTAGTCGGGACAGGGGGGTCGATGGCTACACCTTC
clone_size: .; j_call: TRBJ2-2; v_call: TRBV2; d_call: TRBD1; cdr3_aa: CASSEQGVGELFF; cdr3_nt: TGTGCCAGCAGTGAACAGGGGGTCGGGGAGCTGTTTTTT
clone_size: few; j_call: TRBJ1-2; v_call: TRBV2; d_call: .; cdr3_aa: CASSELSYGYTF; cdr3_nt: TGTGCCAGCAGTGAACTTAGCTATGGCTACACCTTC
clone_size: .; j_call: TRBJ1-1; v_call: TRBV29-1; d_call: .; cdr3_aa: CSGGRYTEAFF; cdr3_nt: TGCAGCGGGGGCCGGTACACTGAAGCTTTCTTT
clone_size: .; j_call: TRBJ1-5; v_call: TRBV6-2/TRBV6-3; d_call: .; cdr3_aa: CASSYSSQSNQPQHF; cdr3_nt: TGTGCCAGCAGTTACTCGAGTCAGAGCAATCAGCCCCAGCATTTT
clone_size: .; j_call: TRBJ1-5; v_call: TRBV20-1; d_call: .; cdr3_aa: CSASRGLGNQPQHF; cdr3_nt: TGCAGTGCTAGTAGGGGTTTGGGCAATCAGCCCCAGCATTTT
clone_size: .; j_call: TRBJ1-5; v_call: TRBV4-3; d_call: .; cdr3_aa: CASSQGINQPQHF; cdr3_nt: TGCGCCAGCAGCCAAGGGATCAATCAGCCCCAGCATTTT
clone_size: .; j_call: TRBJ1-6; v_call: TRBV5-1; d_call: .; cdr3_aa: CACSPRDTNNSPLHF; cdr3_nt: TGCGCCTGCAGCCCCCGGGACACCAATAATTCACCCCTCCACTTT
clone_size: once; j_call: TRBJ2-1; v_call: TRBV28; d_call: TRBD2; cdr3_aa: CAARGTSGRSSYNEQFF; cdr3_nt: TGTGCCGCCCGGGGGACTAGCGGGAGGAGCTCCTACAATGAGCAGTTCTTC